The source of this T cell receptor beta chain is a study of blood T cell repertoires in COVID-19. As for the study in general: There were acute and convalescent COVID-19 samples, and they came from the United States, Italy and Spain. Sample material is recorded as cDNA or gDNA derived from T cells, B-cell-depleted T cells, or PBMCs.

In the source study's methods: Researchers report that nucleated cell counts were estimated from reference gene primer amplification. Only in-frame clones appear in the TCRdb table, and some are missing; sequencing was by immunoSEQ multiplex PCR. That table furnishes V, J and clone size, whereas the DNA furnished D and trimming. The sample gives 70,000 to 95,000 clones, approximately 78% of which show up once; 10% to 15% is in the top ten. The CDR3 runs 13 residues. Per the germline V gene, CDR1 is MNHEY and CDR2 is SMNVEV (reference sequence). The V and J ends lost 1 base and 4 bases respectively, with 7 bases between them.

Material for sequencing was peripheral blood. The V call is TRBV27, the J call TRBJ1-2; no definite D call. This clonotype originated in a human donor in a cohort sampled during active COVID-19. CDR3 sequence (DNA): TGTGCCAGCAGTTTATTCGGAGCCTATGGCTACACCTTC. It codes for CASSLFGAYGYTF.